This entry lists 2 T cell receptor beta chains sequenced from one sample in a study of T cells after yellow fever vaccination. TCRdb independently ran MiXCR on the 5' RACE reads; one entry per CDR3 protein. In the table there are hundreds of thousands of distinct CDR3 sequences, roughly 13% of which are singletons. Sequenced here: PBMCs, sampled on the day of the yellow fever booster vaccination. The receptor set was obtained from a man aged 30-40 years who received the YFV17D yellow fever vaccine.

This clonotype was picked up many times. The CDR3 coding sequence is TGCAGTGCGGGGAGGGCCTCCTACAATGAGCAGTTCTTC. Protein sequence: CSAGRASYNEQFF. V is TRBV20-1 and J is TRBJ2-1; 7 positions agree with TRBD2. The germline gives CDR1 DFQATT, CDR2 SNEGSKA (reference sequence). The CDR3 has 13 residues. V lost 6 bases, J lost 0 bases, and 2 bases stayed unmatched.

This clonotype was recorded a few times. The CDR3 DNA reads TGTGCCAGCAGTTACGGTGCGGGGAATTCACCCCTCCACTTT. Translation: CASSYGAGNSPLHF. The chain links TRBV6-5 to TRBJ1-6; no clear D gene. The germline V and J ends were trimmed by 2 bases and 7 bases, with 9 bases remaining between them. The CDR3 spans 14 residues. Per the germline V gene, CDR1 is MNHEY and CDR2 is SVGAGI.